The rows below give T cell receptor beta chains drawn from one sample of a study of T cell responses to AZD1222 COVID-19 vaccine. TCRdb's copy holds only in-frame clones and misses some; the assay was immunoSEQ multiplex PCR. The repertoire holds 130,000 to 150,000 clones, with over 80% as singletons. The sequenced sample was peripheral blood, obtained on day 0 of MenACWY control vaccination. The source is an adult in good health. CDR3s include the opening cysteine and the closing phenylalanine or tryptophan. A D gene is named only where the DNA matches it firmly. A clone size is listed for some rows: how often the clone was seen (once, few, many), or a class if it is expanded.

d_call j_call v_call clone_size cdr3_nt cdr3_aa
. TRBJ1-5 TRBV4-1 . TGCGCCAGCAGCCCAGGACGGGAGACACAGCCCCAGCATTTT CASSPGRETQPQHF
. TRBJ2-3 TRBV9 . TGTGCCAGCAGCCTCCGGGACAACACAGATACGCAGTATTTT CASSLRDNTDTQYF
. TRBJ1-2 TRBV12-3/TRBV12-4 . TGTGCCAGCAGTTTGGGGCCCTCCGGCGGCTACACCTTC CASSLGPSGGYTF
. TRBJ1-2 TRBV18 . TGTGCCAGCTCACCAGAACAGGAAGGCTATGGCTACACCTTC CASSPEQEGYGYTF
. TRBJ1-1 TRBV3-1/TRBV3-2 once TGTGCCAGCAGCCAAGTCCCAGAGAACACTGAAGCTTTCTTT CASSQVPENTEAFF
. TRBJ1-5 TRBV10-2 . TGCGCCAGCAGTGAGCATCACGGGGGCAATCAGCCCCAGCATTTT CASSEHHGGNQPQHF
TRBD1 TRBJ1-5 TRBV6-5 . TGTGCCAGCAGCCGGGACAGGGGAAATCAGCCCCAGCATTTT CASSRDRGNQPQHF
. TRBJ1-6 TRBV6-5 . TGTGCCAGCACCGAGGGACACAATAATTCACCCCTCCACTTT CASTEGHNNSPLHF
TRBD2 TRBJ2-1 TRBV5-4 . TGTGCCAGCAGCTTGGCAGCGGGAGCGAACAATGAGCAGTTCTTC CASSLAAGANNEQFF
TRBD1 TRBJ1-1 TRBV18 . TGTGCCAGCTCACCAAAGGGACAGGGGAACACTGAAGCTTTCTTT CASSPKGQGNTEAFF
TRBD1 TRBJ1-2 TRBV9 . TGTGCCAGCAGCGTAGACAGGGGGCATGGCTACACCTTC CASSVDRGHGYTF
TRBD1 TRBJ1-5 TRBV4-1 . TGCGCCAGCAGCCCAGGGTTTGGACAGGGCTTGGCGCCCCAGCATTTT CASSPGFGQGLAPQHF
. TRBJ1-6 TRBV3-1/TRBV3-2 . TGTGCCAGCAGCCAAGGGTTCAGCTCCTATAATTCACCCCTCCACTTT CASSQGFSSYNSPLHF
TRBD1 TRBJ2-3 TRBV10-1 . TGCGCCAGCAGTTCGGGGACAGTGGACACAGATACGCAGTATTTT CASSSGTVDTDTQYF
. TRBJ2-3 TRBV7-9 . TGTGCCAGCAGCTTAACGAGAAGCACAGATACGCAGTATTTT CASSLTRSTDTQYF
. TRBJ1-6 TRBV28 few TGTGCCAGCAGTCTGTTGGGTGATTCACCCCTCCACTTT CASSLLGDSPLHF
. TRBJ2-2 TRBV4-2 . TGTGCCAGCAGCCAAGATAGCCAGGACATCGGGGAGCTGTTTTTT CASSQDSQDIGELFF
. TRBJ2-1 TRBV4-1 . TGCGCCAGCAGCCACCCGACAGGCTCCTACAATGAGCAGTTCTTC CASSHPTGSYNEQFF
. TRBJ2-7 TRBV2 . TGTGCCAGCAGTGTTGCGAGTTACGAGCAGTACTTC CASSVASYEQYF
. TRBJ2-7 TRBV11-2 once TGTGCCAGCAGCTTAGCGCCGTCGGGGGCGTCTCCGTACGAGCAGTACTTC CASSLAPSGASPYEQYF
. TRBJ1-2 TRBV6-2/TRBV6-3 . TGTGCCAGCAGTCTTGGTCGGGATGGCTACACCTTC CASSLGRDGYTF
. TRBJ1-2 TRBV6-6 . TGTGCCAGCAGTTACGGAGGCACCATTTATGGCTACACCTTC CASSYGGTIYGYTF
. TRBJ2-5 TRBV20-1 few TGCAGTGCTAGAGAAGAGACCCAGTACTTC CSAREETQYF
TRBD2 TRBJ2-7 TRBV2 . TGTGCCAGCAGTGAAATCGGACTAGCGGGAGGGCCGGACTTCTACGAGCAGTACTTC CASSEIGLAGGPDFYEQYF
. TRBJ2-1 TRBV20-1 . TGCAGTGCCAGTACAGGAGAATCCTACAATGAGCAGTTCTTC CSASTGESYNEQFF
. TRBJ1-3 TRBV28 . TGTGCCAGCCAAAGGTTCTCTGGAAACACCATATATTTT CASQRFSGNTIYF
TRBD1 TRBJ1-2 TRBV27 . TGTGCCAGCCGCGCAGGGGGGGGCTACACCTTC CASRAGGGYTF
TRBD2 TRBJ2-1 TRBV28 . TGTGCCACACTAGCGGGGATCTACAATGAGCAGTTCTTC CATLAGIYNEQFF
TRBD2 TRBJ2-1 TRBV27 once TGTGCCAGCAGTTTACTACTAGCGGGACGGGGTGAGCAGTTCTTC CASSLLLAGRGEQFF
TRBD1 TRBJ1-2 TRBV19 once TGTGCCAGTAGGACAGTACGGACAGGGGGAGGCTACACCTTC CASRTVRTGGGYTF
. TRBJ1-1 TRBV6-5 . TGTGCCAGCAGTTACTCAGGACAGTTAAGAACCGAAGCTTTCTTT CASSYSGQLRTEAFF
. TRBJ2-7 TRBV27 . TGTGCCAGCAGTTTGGGGAGCGGACTTAGCTCCTACGAGCAGTACTTC CASSLGSGLSSYEQYF
TRBD1 TRBJ2-1 TRBV29-1 . TGCAGCGTCTGGGACAGGGGGTGGGCTATTTATGAGCAGTTCTTC CSVWDRGWAIYEQFF
. TRBJ1-2 TRBV11-2 . TGTGCCAGCAGCTTAAGGAGCAGAGCTAACTATGGCTACACCTTC CASSLRSRANYGYTF
. TRBJ1-5 TRBV5-1 . TGCGCCAGCAGCTTGGTTGGCAGCCAGCCCCAGCATTTT CASSLVGSQPQHF
. TRBJ1-3 TRBV10-3 . TGTGCCATCAGTGCGGGGGGAAACACCATATATTTT CAISAGGNTIYF
TRBD1 TRBJ2-7 TRBV5-4 once TGTGCCAGCAGCTTGATGACAGGGGGTTTCTACGAGCAGTACTTC CASSLMTGGFYEQYF
. TRBJ1-1 TRBV28 few TGTGCCAGCAGCCAACCAGGACAGAGGGTTGAAGCTTTCTTT CASSQPGQRVEAFF
. TRBJ1-1 TRBV5-1 once TGCGCCAGCAGCTTTCTCCTGCGGGACACTGAAGCTTTCTTT CASSFLLRDTEAFF
. TRBJ1-5 TRBV19 once TGTGCCAGCAATTCTATTGGGGAAGCAGGCAATCAGCCCCAGCATTTT CASNSIGEAGNQPQHF